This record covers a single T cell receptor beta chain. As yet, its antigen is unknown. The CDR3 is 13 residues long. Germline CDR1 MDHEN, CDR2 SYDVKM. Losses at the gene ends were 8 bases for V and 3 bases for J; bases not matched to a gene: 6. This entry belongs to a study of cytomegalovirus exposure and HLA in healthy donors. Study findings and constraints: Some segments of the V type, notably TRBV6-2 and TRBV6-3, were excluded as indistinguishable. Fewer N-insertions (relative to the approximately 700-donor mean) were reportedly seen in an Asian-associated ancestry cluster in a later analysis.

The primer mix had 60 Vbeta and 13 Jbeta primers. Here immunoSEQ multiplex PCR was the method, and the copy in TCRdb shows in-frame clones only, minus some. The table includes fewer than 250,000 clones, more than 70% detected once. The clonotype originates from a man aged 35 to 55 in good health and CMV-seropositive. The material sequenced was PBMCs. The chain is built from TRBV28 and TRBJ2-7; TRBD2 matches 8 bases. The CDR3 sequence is CASGLSGSYEQYF. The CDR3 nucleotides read TGTGCCAGCGGGTTAAGCGGGAGCTACGAGCAGTACTTC.